This T cell receptor beta chain is from a study of T cell repertoires in cytomegalovirus infection. Background on the study: Both CMV infection and a matching HLA type were indicated by public TCR beta signatures.

Study-wide results and limits: The response measured ex vivo was dominated by TCR beta clonotypes (HLA-C-restricted and CMV-specific). Of the TCR beta families, the public ones yielded a cumulative frequency that identified carriers of CMV plus the relevant HLA.

TCRdb re-called the reads with MiXCR, one entry per CDR3 protein. The top ten clones hold 2.5% to 3% of a sample with around 740,000 distinct CDR3 sequences, approximately 40% of them seen once. A few counts support this clonotype. The target antigen is unknown. The specimen was PBMCs. This clonotype was obtained from a human donor in good health (CMV status not recorded). Some clones in this sample may be carry-over from other donors' samples.

CDR3 in DNA: TGTGCCGTCCCGAGCCCCATACTATCTGGCGAGCAGTACTTC. Encoded protein: CAVPSPILSGEQYF. The chain is built from TRBV28 and TRBJ2-7, with no clear D. The CDR3 is 14 residues long. CDR1 and CDR2 from the germline V gene are MDHEN and SYDVKM. V lost 11 bases, J lost 6 bases, and 23 bases lay in between.